The 6 T cell receptor beta chains reported below all come from one sample, sequenced in a study of T-cell reconstitution after alpha-beta-depleted transplantation in children (TCRdb year 2016). Library construction relied on PCR. These reads were obtained on an Illumina HiSeq 2500. TCR library preparation used molecular barcoding, with unique molecular identifiers applied to normalize quantification of the TCRbeta repertoire. The public reads were reanalyzed by TCRdb: fastp trimming at Q25, MiXCR alignment, in-frame beta chains only. Here each entry gathers all rows of one CDR3 protein and keeps the most common genes and DNA. This sample holds some 520,000 distinct CDR3 sequences; approximately 29% were observed only once. Together, the top ten hold around 2.3% of the sample. Sequencing used PBMCs from the stem cell graft donor, obtained from the stem cell graft. These receptors were taken from a human donor who donated a stem cell graft to a child with aplastic anemia.

This clonotype appeared a few times. The CDR3 sequence is CSATPQGNEQFF. CDR3 sequence (DNA): TGCAGTGCTACTCCCCAGGGCAATGAGCAGTTCTTC. The chain has TRBV20-1 and TRBJ2-1; D is perhaps TRBD1 (5 bases). In germline, CDR1 is DFQATT, CDR2 SNEGSKA (reference sequence). CDR3 length: 12 residues. V was cut by 4 bases and J by 6 bases, with 10 bases left in between.

The chain uses TRBV11-2 and TRBJ2-3; 7 bases fit TRBD1. The CDR3 covers 14 residues. The J segment lost 0 bases and the V segment lost 7 bases, leaving 4 bases of the junction unmatched. The germline gives CDR1 SGHAT, CDR2 FQNNGV. DNA of the CDR3: TGTGCCAGCAAACAGGGGCCAAGCACAGATACGCAGTATTTT. Protein product: CASKQGPSTDTQYF.

This sequence joins TRBV6-5 and TRBJ2-3, with a possible D match to TRBD2 (6 bases). There are 15 residues in the CDR3. Deletions cut 2 bases from V and 1 base from J, with 10 bases between. CDR1 MNHEY and CDR2 SVGAGI come from the germline V gene. The CDR3 sequence: CASSYRETGTDTQYF. The CDR3 DNA sequence: TGTGCCAGCAGTTACCGGGAGACCGGCACAGATACGCAGTATTTT.

The V gene is TRBV7-6, the J gene TRBJ2-7; D might be TRBD2 (5 bases). From germline, CDR1 is SGHVS and CDR2 FNYEAQ. V lost 5 bases and J 3 bases, leaving 14 bases between the germline ends. This CDR3 spans 14 amino acids. CDR3 DNA sequence: TGTGCCAGCAGCGCAACCGGGGTTCGCTACGAGCAGTACTTC. Translated, it gives CASSATGVRYEQYF.

V and J are TRBV3-1 and TRBJ2-3; D perhaps matches TRBD2 (6 bases). Between the trimmed V and J ends, which lost 7 bases and 1 base, there was a span of 15 bases. Germline-derived CDR1 and CDR2 are LGHDT and YNNKEL (reference sequence). This CDR3 is built from 15 residues. CDR3 sequence: CASNRPSDGTDTQYF. The CDR3 DNA reads as TGTGCCAGCAATCGACCTAGCGACGGCACAGATACGCAGTATTTT.

This clonotype was detected only a few times. The chain uses TRBV7-6 and TRBJ2-3; maybe TRBD2 (5 bases). Germline CDR1 is SGHVS and CDR2 is FNYEAQ. The V end lost 5 bases, the J end lost 0 bases, and 15 bases lay between the germline ends. The CDR3 runs 16 residues. CDR3 region: CASSPGGGASTDTQYF. DNA of the CDR3: TGTGCCAGCAGCCCCGGAGGCGGAGCTAGCACAGATACGCAGTATTTT.